The rows below give T cell receptor beta chains drawn from one sample of a study of T cells in localized non-small cell lung cancer. The table came from immunoSEQ multiplex PCR; TCRdb's copy has only in-frame clones and leaves some out. The sample shows some 1,100 clones, roughly 16% of them seen only once. Material: lung tumor tissue, obtained before any cancer treatment. The receptors come from a woman aged 40-75 years with stage II lung adenocarcinoma. Both conserved end residues are part of each CDR3. Each record gives: V gene, clone size, J gene, CDR3 protein. Part of the rows lack a size; the others show once, few, many or a class for expanded clones.

TRBV9	.	TRBJ2-3	CASSSSTDTQYF
TRBV11-3	.	TRBJ2-1	CASSKGILSGSPFSYNEQFF
TRBV6-8	few	TRBJ2-4	CASRPRTGGKNIQYF
TRBV30	large	TRBJ1-5	CAWSVDNQPQHF
TRBV6-8	medium-sized	TRBJ2-7	CASSYSLAGASSYEQYF
TRBV6-8	few	TRBJ2-7	CASSVGGQQYEQYF
TRBV14	.	TRBJ2-7	CASSQAGGPNEQYF
TRBV9	medium-sized	TRBJ2-3	CASSVTSGGAADTQYF
TRBV23-1	.	TRBJ1-4	CASRAGGDEKLFF
TRBV6-8	medium-sized	TRBJ1-1	CASSYSITAGAKAFF
TRBV19	.	TRBJ1-2	CASSISAGNGGYTF
TRBV28	.	TRBJ2-7	CASSYGIAYEQYF
TRBV9	few	TRBJ2-7	CASSAQDSSTYEQYF
TRBV6-8	medium-sized	TRBJ1-3	CASSDRRGSGNTIYF
TRBV6-8	medium-sized	TRBJ1-6	CASSPSFLNNSPLHF